The 3 T cell receptor beta chains below were found in one sample sequenced in a study of cytomegalovirus exposure and HLA in healthy donors. Researchers ran the PCR with 60 Vbeta and 13 Jbeta primers. TCRdb's table, derived via immunoSEQ multiplex PCR, lists solely in-frame clones and lacks some. The top ten hold under 2% of the sample, which has around 150,000 clones, 84% seen once. Sequencing input: PBMCs. The receptors stem from a man aged 18 to 30 in good health and CMV-seronegative.

The chain links TRBV7-3 to TRBJ2-3; TRBD2 matches at 12 bases. The CDR3 runs 17 residues. Germline V gene data show CDR1 as SGHTA and CDR2 as FQGTGA. Unmatched junction bases numbered 7, after V lost 4 bases and J lost 2 bases. This CDR3 is CASSSPTSGRPTDTQYF. In DNA, the CDR3 is TGTGCCAGCAGCTCGCCTACTAGCGGGAGGCCCACAGATACGCAGTATTTT. The variable domain in full, with the rest retrieved from reference TRBV7-3 and TRBJ2-3, is GAGVSQTPSNKVTEKGKYVELRCDPISGHTALYWYRQSLGQGPEFLIYFQGTGAADDSGLPNDRFFAVRPEGSVSTLKIQRTERGDSAVYLCASSSPTSGRPTDTQYFGPGTRLTVL.

This clone has just a few counts. J is TRBJ1-6 and V is TRBV18, with TRBD1 matching over 8 bases. J lost 9 bases, V lost 3 bases, and 13 bases had no gene match. Germline assignment: CDR1 KGHSH and CDR2 LQKENI. This CDR3 is 17 amino acids long. DNA for the CDR3: TGTGCCAGCTCACCGGTTCCCGCAGGACAGGGCGCTTCACCCCTCCACTTT. Amino acids: CASSPVPAGQGASPLHF.

J is TRBJ2-5 and V is TRBV4-2, with D possibly matching TRBD2 (6 bases). CDR1 and CDR2 from the germline V gene are LGHNA and YNFKEQ. The CDR3 has 13 residues. V gave up 3 bases and J gave up 3 bases, with 8 bases separating them. The CDR3 DNA reads TGTGCCAGCAGCCAGCGGGGAGAAGAGACCCAGTACTTC. As protein: CASSQRGEETQYF.